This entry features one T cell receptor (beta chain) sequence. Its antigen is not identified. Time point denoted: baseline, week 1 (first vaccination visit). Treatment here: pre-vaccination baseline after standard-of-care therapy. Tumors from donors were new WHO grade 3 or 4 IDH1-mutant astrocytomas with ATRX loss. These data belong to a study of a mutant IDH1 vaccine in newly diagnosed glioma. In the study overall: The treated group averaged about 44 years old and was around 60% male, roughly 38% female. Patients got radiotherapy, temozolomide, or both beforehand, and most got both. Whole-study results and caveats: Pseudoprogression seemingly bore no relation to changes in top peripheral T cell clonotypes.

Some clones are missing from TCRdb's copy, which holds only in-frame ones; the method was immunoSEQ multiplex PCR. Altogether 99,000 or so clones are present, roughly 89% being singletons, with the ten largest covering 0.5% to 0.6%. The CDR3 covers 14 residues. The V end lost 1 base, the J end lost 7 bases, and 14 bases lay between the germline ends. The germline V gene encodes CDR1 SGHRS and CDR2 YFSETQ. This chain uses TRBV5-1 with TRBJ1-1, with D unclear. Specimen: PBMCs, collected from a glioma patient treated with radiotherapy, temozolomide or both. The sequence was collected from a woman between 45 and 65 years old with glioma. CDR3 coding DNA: TGCGCCAGCAGCTTGCGTCCGGCGGAGGGTGAAGCTTTCTTT. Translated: CASSLRPAEGEAFF.